The clone carrying this TCR beta chain was seen repeatedly, ten times or more. The record originates from a study of blood T cell repertoires in COVID-19. About the research overall: The United States, Italy and Spain were the sources of the acute and convalescent COVID-19 samples.

Original processing methods: The authors estimated nucleated cell counts from reference gene primer amplification. Profiled with immunoSEQ multiplex PCR; TCRdb holds only in-frame clones, not every one. The D gene and trimming were derived from the DNA, and the V and J assignments and clone size from that table. The table has roughly 110,000 clones, approximately 88% seen once. The sample was peripheral blood. The sequence was collected from a middle-aged man with active or convalescent COVID-19.

CDR3 DNA: TGTGCCAGCAGTTCCCGAATGCAGGGTTTGGGTGAAAAACTGTTTTTT. Translated: CASSSRMQGLGEKLFF. The chain uses TRBV27 and TRBJ1-4, with D possibly being TRBD1 (5 bases). The CDR3 has 16 residues. Trimming removed 4 bases at V and 7 bases at J, with 19 bases between. Germline V gene data show CDR1 as MNHEY and CDR2 as SMNVEV (reference sequence).